This T cell receptor beta chain came from a study of neurological immune-mediated disorders. Study-wide results and limits: Multiple sclerosis patients had less TCR clonal expansion than even healthy controls, unlike HTLV-1-associated myelopathy. No sharing of CDR3 amino acid sequences was observed among expanded clones across subjects, suggesting private repertoires in all groups.

There are many counts of this clonotype. Antigen: not known. It was by 5'RACE with 10-nucleotide random UMIs that the cDNA was made. In TCRdb, the 5' RACE reads were re-called with MiXCR into one record per CDR3 protein. The sample contains 30,000 or so distinct CDR3 sequences, 4% of which appear only once. 900,000 to 1,000,000 sorted CD4+ or CD8+ T cells made each library. Trimming stripped 3 bases from V and 8 bases from J, with 16 bases between. The CDR3 extends over 13 amino acids. Germline lookup yields CDR1 DFQATT and CDR2 SNEGSKA (reference sequence). The chain combines TRBV20-1 with TRBJ1-2; D unresolved. The sequence came from a middle-aged woman in good health. The sequenced sample was CD4+ T cells from blood. CDR3 DNA: TGCAGTGCTAGGGGTATAGTCTTGGGCGGCTACACCTTC. Amino acid sequence: CSARGIVLGGYTF.